These T cell receptor beta chains were read from a single sample in a study of high-grade serous ovarian cancer treatment subgroups. The assay was immunoSEQ multiplex PCR, and TCRdb's table has in-frame clones only and misses some. The sample contains roughly 8,300 clones, 62% of which appear only once. The sample comprised tumor tissue. These TCRs come from a human donor with high-grade serous ovarian cancer. Both conserved end residues are part of each CDR3. D genes are given only for firm matches. Size is stated for part of the rows, as once, few or many counts, or as a class when the clone is expanded.

d_gene | abundance | j_gene | v_gene | CDR3nt | CDR3aa
NA | NA | TRBJ1-6 | TRBV6-1 | TGTGCCAGCTGGGTAAGGGGGGCGAGTAATTCACCCCTCCACTTT | CASWVRGASNSPLHF
NA | NA | TRBJ2-2 | TRBV6-5 | TGTGCCAGCAGTTACGAAAGTTTGCGGGGCACCGGGGAGCTGTTTTTT | CASSYESLRGTGELFF
NA | NA | TRBJ1-3 | TRBV14 | TGTGCCAGCAGCCAAGTAGCAGGACTCTCTGGAAACACCATATATTTT | CASSQVAGLSGNTIYF
TRBD1 | once | TRBJ2-2 | TRBV11-3 | TGTGCCAGCAGCCCCCGGACAGGGGGTACCGGGGAGCTGTTTTTT | CASSPRTGGTGELFF
NA | NA | TRBJ2-1 | TRBV6-6 | TGTGCCAGCAGTGCGGGGCCGTACAATGAGCAGTTCTTC | CASSAGPYNEQFF
TRBD2 | NA | TRBJ2-3 | TRBV7-2 | TGTGCCAGCAGCTTAGCCCGCCCAGCGGGAGGGCCCGATACGCAGTATTTT | CASSLARPAGGPDTQYF
NA | NA | TRBJ1-2 | TRBV18 | TGTGCCAGCTCTCTTTCTGGACGGAACTATGGCTACACCTTC | CASSLSGRNYGYTF
NA | NA | TRBJ1-4 | TRBV19 | TGTGCCAGTAGGGACATTGAGTCCGAAAAACTGTTTTTT | CASRDIESEKLFF
NA | medium-sized | TRBJ1-1 | TRBV29-1 | TGCAGCGTTGTCCGGGGGGCGGGCACTGAAGCTTTCTTT | CSVVRGAGTEAFF
NA | NA | TRBJ2-5 | TRBV4-1 | TGCGCCAGCAGCCAAGGTTCGACCCGCCAAGAGACCCAGTACTTC | CASSQGSTRQETQYF
NA | NA | TRBJ2-7 | TRBV7-2 | TGTGCCAGCAGCTTAGTTACCCCTAACGAGCAGTACTTC | CASSLVTPNEQYF
NA | NA | TRBJ2-1 | TRBV5-8 | TGTGCCAGCAGAAGAAAGTACAATGAGCAGTTCTTC | CASRRKYNEQFF
NA | medium-sized | TRBJ1-2 | TRBV7-2 | TGTGCCAGCAGCTTAAGTGGAGGGGGCTATGGCTACACCTTC | CASSLSGGGYGYTF
NA | NA | TRBJ2-1 | TRBV11-3 | TGTGCCAGCAGCTTAGCACAGGGAAGCGACAATGAGCAGTTCTTC | CASSLAQGSDNEQFF
NA | NA | TRBJ2-7 | TRBV27 | TGTGCCAGCAGTTCAAAGAGTCCTAAGGGGGTCGAAGATTACGAGCAGTACTTC | CASSSKSPKGVEDYEQYF
TRBD2 | NA | TRBJ2-1 | TRBV7-9 | TGTGCCAGCAGCTTTGAGGGAGGGCCCTACAATGAGCAGTTCTTC | CASSFEGGPYNEQFF
NA | few | TRBJ2-1 | TRBV11-2 | TGTGCCAGCAGCTTAGAACAGGGATCCAACAATGAGCAGTTCTTC | CASSLEQGSNNEQFF
NA | NA | TRBJ1-1 | TRBV11-3 | TGTGCCAGCAGCCCCTCGGGCAGCTCTGAAGCTTTTTTT | CASSPSGSSEAFF
NA | medium-sized | TRBJ2-7 | TRBV28 | TGTGCCAGCAGGAGGCAAAGCTCCTACGAGCAGTACTTC | CASRRQSSYEQYF
TRBD2 | NA | TRBJ2-7 | TRBV4-1 | TGCGCCAGCAGCCAAATCATAGGACTAGAGGATCACGAGCAGTACTTC | CASSQIIGLEDHEQYF
NA | NA | TRBJ1-2 | TRBV7-2 | TGTGCCAGCAGCTTAGATAGGGGAGGGTTTGCTGGCTACACCTTC | CASSLDRGGFAGYTF
NA | NA | TRBJ1-2 | TRBV15 | TGTGCCACCAGCGGAGGCAGGGGCCTCAACTATGGCTACACCTTC | CATSGGRGLNYGYTF
NA | NA | TRBJ1-2 | TRBV28 | TGTGCCAGCAGTTTATCCGGGTGGGGTGGCTACACCTTC | CASSLSGWGGYTF
TRBD1 | few | TRBJ1-5 | TRBV4-3 | TGCGCCAGCAGCCAAGACCTCCCGACAGGGAGCCCTTGGAGCAATCAGCCCCAGCATTTT | CASSQDLPTGSPWSNQPQHF
NA | NA | TRBJ1-5 | TRBV19 | TGTGCCAGTACAGGGCGGGGAAATCAGCCCCAGCATTTT | CASTGRGNQPQHF
TRBD2 | medium-sized | TRBJ2-1 | TRBV5-1 | TGCGCCAGCAGCTTGATAGGACTAGCGGGAGGTTCCTACAATGAGCAGTTCTTC | CASSLIGLAGGSYNEQFF
TRBD1 | medium-sized | TRBJ1-2 | TRBV5-1 | TGCGCCAGCAGTTCCGACAGGGACTATGGCTACACCTTC | CASSSDRDYGYTF
NA | NA | TRBJ1-2 | TRBV14 | TGTGCCAGCAGTCGAACGGGAGGGACACCCCTTCTCTATGGCTACACCTTC | CASSRTGGTPLLYGYTF
NA | few | TRBJ2-4 | TRBV27 | TGTGCCAGCAGTCGAGGCTGGGCGGACATTCAGTACTTC | CASSRGWADIQYF
NA | NA | TRBJ1-2 | TRBV11-2 | TGTGCCAGCAGCTTAGATGGCGTTAGGGGAGGCTATGGCTACACCTTC | CASSLDGVRGGYGYTF
TRBD2 | NA | TRBJ2-7 | TRBV28 | TGTGCCAGCTGTGGACTAGCGTCTTACGAGCAGTACTTC | CASCGLASYEQYF
NA | NA | TRBJ1-1 | TRBV11-3 | TGTGCCAGCAGCTTAGCGGGGGGCACTGAAGCTTTCTTT | CASSLAGGTEAFF
NA | NA | TRBJ1-5 | TRBV25-1 | TGTGCCAGCAGTGAATATGCGGGCGAAAGCAATCAGCCCCAGCATTTT | CASSEYAGESNQPQHF
NA | once | TRBJ2-7 | TRBV19 | TGTGCCAGTAGTATAGATACTGGACTGAGCGAGCAGTACTTC | CASSIDTGLSEQYF
NA | NA | TRBJ1-5 | TRBV2 | TGTGCCAGCAGAAGGACAGTTAGCAATCAGCCCCAGCATTTT | CASRRTVSNQPQHF
NA | NA | TRBJ2-3 | TRBV4-3 | TGCGCCAGCAGCCAAGACACAGGGATTAGCACAGATACGCAGTATTTT | CASSQDTGISTDTQYF
TRBD2 | NA | TRBJ2-5 | TRBV29-1 | TGCAGCGGCGAGCGGGGCCAAGAGACCCAGTACTTC | CSGERGQETQYF
NA | NA | TRBJ2-7 | TRBV7-8 | TGTGCCAGCAGCTTAACGTCGGTGGGTTTCTACGAGCAGTACTTC | CASSLTSVGFYEQYF
NA | few | TRBJ2-7 | TRBV2 | TGTGCCAGCAGTGCGGACGGGACTCGGCACGAGCAGTACTTC | CASSADGTRHEQYF
NA | NA | TRBJ1-6 | TRBV6-5 | TGTGCCAGCAGTTACTCTTCAGGCCATTCACCCCTCCACTTT | CASSYSSGHSPLHF
TRBD1 | NA | TRBJ2-5 | TRBV28 | TGTGCCAGCAGCCGCGGACAGGCAAGGGAGACCCAGTACTTC | CASSRGQARETQYF
NA | NA | TRBJ2-3 | TRBV19 | TGTGCCAGTAGTAGGGGGGAGGCAACAGATACGCAGTATTTT | CASSRGEATDTQYF
TRBD1 | few | TRBJ1-2 | TRBV7-2 | TGTGCCAGCAGCGCGAAGGGGGACAGTGTCTATGGCTACACCTTC | CASSAKGDSVYGYTF
NA | NA | TRBJ2-7 | TRBV9 | TGTGCCAGCAGCGTAGCTGGGAACAGCCGCGAGCAGTACTTC | CASSVAGNSREQYF
NA | few | TRBJ1-4 | TRBV5-6 | TGTGCCAGCACCACACTCGTGGGTGAAAAACTGTTTTTT | CASTTLVGEKLFF
TRBD2 | NA | TRBJ2-1 | TRBV11-2 | TGTGCCAGCAGCTCCCTAGCGGGGTACAATGAGCAGTTCTTC | CASSSLAGYNEQFF
NA | NA | TRBJ2-7 | TRBV7-8 | TGTGCCAGCAGCTTATCCCCGGGGGTCCAGTACTTC | CASSLSPGVQYF
NA | few | TRBJ2-1 | TRBV14 | TGTGCCAGCAGCCATGGGGGCCGAACTGAACAGTTCTTC | CASSHGGRTEQFF